A selection of T cell receptor beta chains follows, all from one sample in a study of CD8 T cells in ankylosing spondylitis. TCRdb recomputed calls from the 5' RACE reads with MiXCR, one row per CDR3 protein. The table lists about 840,000 distinct CDR3 sequences, 12% of them singletons. The sequenced sample consisted of blood, either unsorted or a sorted T cell fraction (not recorded which). All receptors come from a male donor with ankylosing spondylitis. The CDR3 runs from the conserved cysteine through the conserved F or W. Fields, in order: CDR3 protein, CDR3 DNA, J gene, V gene, D gene, clone size. D genes are given only for firm matches. Some rows mark clone size as missing; the rest say once, few, many or name a class of expanded clone.

CASSLVFTETQYF,TGTGCCAGCAGCTTAGTTTTTACAGAGACCCAGTACTTC,TRBJ2-5,TRBV7-2,-,-
CASRDMANTGELFF,TGCGCCAGCAGGGACATGGCGAACACCGGGGAGCTGTTTTTT,TRBJ2-2,TRBV5-1,-,many
CASSLLAATNTGELFF,TGCGCCAGCAGCTTATTAGCGGCCACGAACACCGGGGAGCTGTTTTTT,TRBJ2-2,TRBV5-1,-,-
CSASTGTSGINEQFF,TGCAGTGCTTCGACCGGGACTAGCGGCATCAATGAGCAGTTCTTC,TRBJ2-1,TRBV20-1,TRBD2,-
CASSLVGREKTQYF,TGTGCCAGCAGCTTGGTGGGGCGAGAGAAGACCCAGTACTTC,TRBJ2-5,TRBV7-9,-,few
CASSLARGAYNSPLHF,TGTGCCAGCAGTTTAGCGAGGGGAGCCTATAATTCACCCCTCCACTTT,TRBJ1-6,TRBV12-3/TRBV12-4,-,-
CASSYSWQGSVGVDQPQHF,TGTGCCAGCAGTTACTCGTGGCAGGGGTCCGTCGGGGTTGATCAGCCCCAGCATTTT,TRBJ1-5,TRBV6-8,-,few
CASSPGQATDTQYF,TGTGCCAGCAGCCCGGGGCAGGCCACAGATACGCAGTATTTT,TRBJ2-3,TRBV7-9,-,few
CATQGSTDTQYF,TGTGCCACCCAGGGGAGCACAGATACGCAGTATTTT,TRBJ2-3,TRBV10-3,-,-
CASSLAGSGENEQFF,TGTGCCAGCAGTTTAGCGGGGAGTGGTGAAAATGAGCAGTTCTTC,TRBJ2-1,TRBV12-3/TRBV12-4,-,many
CASARGRTYNEQFF,TGTGCCAGCGCCAGGGGGCGGACCTACAATGAGCAGTTCTTC,TRBJ2-1,TRBV6-1,TRBD1,-
CASSPMTGGRHEQFF,TGCGCCAGCAGCCCGATGACGGGGGGGCGACATGAGCAGTTCTTC,TRBJ2-1,TRBV5-1,TRBD2,-
CASSQIQGLPYTDTQYF,TGTGCCAGCAGCCAAATCCAGGGTTTGCCGTACACAGATACGCAGTATTTT,TRBJ2-3,TRBV4-2,-,-
CASSYPDPVGTQYF,TGTGCCAGCAGTTATCCGGACCCCGTAGGTACGCAGTATTTT,TRBJ2-3,TRBV6-2/TRBV6-3,-,many
CSASRGALSNQPQHF,TGCAGTGCTAGCCGAGGGGCCCTAAGCAATCAGCCCCAGCATTTT,TRBJ1-5,TRBV20-1,-,many
CSAREGGPSTGELFF,TGCAGTGCTAGAGAAGGAGGGCCCAGCACCGGGGAGCTGTTTTTT,TRBJ2-2,TRBV20-1,-,few
CSAPRPGTGNTEAFF,TGCAGTGCTCCTCGGCCCGGGACAGGGAACACTGAAGCTTTCTTT,TRBJ1-1,TRBV20-1,TRBD1,many
CASSARRTEGNEKLFF,TGTGCCAGCAGTGCTAGGCGGACAGAGGGCAATGAAAAACTGTTTTTT,TRBJ1-4,TRBV25-1,-,-
CASSLYDRSNTGELFF,TGTGCCAGCAGCTTATATGACAGATCGAACACCGGGGAGCTGTTTTTT,TRBJ2-2,TRBV7-3,-,few
CASSYSASGTPGEQFF,TGTGCCAGCAGTTACTCTGCTAGCGGGACCCCGGGGGAGCAGTTCTTC,TRBJ2-1,TRBV6-5,TRBD2,-
CSARALYSYEQYF,TGCAGTGCTAGGGCGTTATACTCCTACGAGCAGTACTTC,TRBJ2-7,TRBV20-1,-,-
CASSTPRGGSSYNEQFF,TGTGCCAGCAGCACACCTAGGGGCGGTAGCTCCTACAATGAGCAGTTCTTC,TRBJ2-1,TRBV4-2,-,-
CATSDPDGQETQYF,TGTGCCACCAGTGATCCGGACGGCCAAGAGACCCAGTACTTC,TRBJ2-5,TRBV24-1,-,-
CSARVVSGANVLTF,TGCAGTGCTAGAGTGGTATCTGGGGCCAACGTCCTGACTTTC,TRBJ2-6,TRBV20-1,-,few
CASSGRGRETQYF,TGTGCCAGCAGTGGGCGGGGGAGGGAGACCCAGTACTTC,TRBJ2-5,TRBV6-6,TRBD2,-
CSAEDRRVSNEQFF,TGCAGTGCTGAAGACCGTAGGGTCTCCAATGAGCAGTTCTTC,TRBJ2-1,TRBV20-1,-,few
CSVEGLNTGELFF,TGCAGCGTTGAGGGATTGAACACCGGGGAGCTGTTTTTT,TRBJ2-2,TRBV29-1,-,-
CASSLRALNTEAFF,TGCGCCAGCAGCTTGCGGGCCTTGAACACTGAAGCTTTCTTT,TRBJ1-1,TRBV4-1,-,many
CATSRVYGSNSGNTIYF,TGTGCCACCAGCAGAGTATATGGCAGCAACTCTGGAAACACCATATATTTT,TRBJ1-3,TRBV15,-,-
CASSSSRTRNIQYF,TGTGCCAGCAGCTCATCTAGGACTAGAAACATTCAGTACTTC,TRBJ2-4,TRBV7-8,TRBD2,-
CAIRGGQQSLRSGELFF,TGTGCCATCAGGGGGGGACAGCAGTCACTTCGGAGCGGGGAGCTGTTTTTT,TRBJ2-2,TRBV10-3,-,few
CASSLNGRRGYTF,TGTGCCAGCAGCTTAAATGGCAGGCGTGGCTACACCTTC,TRBJ1-2,TRBV7-2,-,-
CASSSHYYSYNEQFF,TGTGCCAGCAGCTCTCACTATTACTCCTACAATGAGCAGTTCTTC,TRBJ2-1,TRBV5-5,-,-
CASSRDFGEQYF,TGTGCCAGCAGTAGGGACTTCGGGGAGCAGTACTTC,TRBJ2-7,TRBV7-6,-,-
CASRPKGLAGVEQFF,TGTGCCAGCAGGCCAAAGGGACTAGCGGGGGTTGAGCAGTTCTTC,TRBJ2-1,TRBV6-2/TRBV6-3,TRBD2,-
CASSPGRSMGIGGYTF,TGTGCCAGCAGTCCGGGACGCAGTATGGGAATCGGTGGCTACACCTTC,TRBJ1-2,TRBV11-1,-,few
CASSSLAGATTDTQYF,TGTGCCAGCAGTTCCCTAGCGGGGGCGACCACAGATACGCAGTATTTT,TRBJ2-3,TRBV27,TRBD2,many
CSARLTIRDEQFF,TGCAGTGCTAGATTGACAATCCGAGATGAGCAGTTCTTC,TRBJ2-1,TRBV20-1,-,few
CSAARGLETQYF,TGCAGTGCCGCCAGGGGGCTTGAGACCCAGTACTTC,TRBJ2-5,TRBV20-1,TRBD1,few
CASSRTSGTQYF,TGTGCCAGCAGTAGGACTAGCGGGACGCAGTATTTT,TRBJ2-3,TRBV12-3/TRBV12-4,TRBD2,many
CASSVLGHLDTDTQYF,TGTGCCAGCAGCGTACTGGGACACCTAGACACAGATACGCAGTATTTT,TRBJ2-3,TRBV11-2,-,few
CASSNRVTDTQYF,TGCGCCAGCAGCAACAGGGTCACAGATACGCAGTATTTT,TRBJ2-3,TRBV5-1,-,many
CSASPSNEQFF,TGCAGTGCTTCCCCGAGCAATGAGCAGTTCTTC,TRBJ2-1,TRBV20-1,-,many
CASSMTSGRPTDTQYF,TGTGCCAGCAGTATGACTAGCGGGAGGCCCACAGATACGCAGTATTTT,TRBJ2-3,TRBV12-3/TRBV12-4,TRBD2,-
CASSLSLAANTGELFF,TGCGCCAGCAGCTTGAGTCTAGCGGCGAACACCGGGGAGCTGTTTTTT,TRBJ2-2,TRBV5-1,TRBD2,few
CASSLAAGTGSYEQYF,TGCGCCAGCAGCTTGGCCGCCGGGACAGGGTCATACGAGCAGTACTTC,TRBJ2-7,TRBV5-1,TRBD1,-
CSAGTTSGGPETQYF,TGCAGTGCTGGAACGACTAGCGGGGGCCCAGAGACCCAGTACTTC,TRBJ2-5,TRBV20-1,TRBD2,many
CSASSGTRALGTQYF,TGCAGTGCTAGTTCCGGGACTAGGGCACTTGGTACGCAGTATTTT,TRBJ2-3,TRBV20-1,TRBD2,few
CASSQEDSEKLFF,TGCGCCAGCAGCCAAGAAGACAGTGAAAAACTGTTTTTT,TRBJ1-4,TRBV4-3,-,-
CSVGTSGRRGTDTQYF,TGCAGCGTTGGGACTAGCGGGAGGAGGGGCACAGATACGCAGTATTTT,TRBJ2-3,TRBV29-1,TRBD2,few
CAWSGAYSNQPQHF,TGTGCCTGGAGTGGGGCATATAGCAATCAGCCCCAGCATTTT,TRBJ1-5,TRBV30,-,-
CASRSQGSPLHF,TGTGCCAGCAGATCACAGGGTTCACCCCTCCACTTT,TRBJ1-6,TRBV6-6,-,-
CASSPGTGLGQPQHF,TGTGCCAGCAGCCCCGGGACAGGGTTAGGTCAGCCCCAGCATTTT,TRBJ1-5,TRBV12-3/TRBV12-4,TRBD1,many